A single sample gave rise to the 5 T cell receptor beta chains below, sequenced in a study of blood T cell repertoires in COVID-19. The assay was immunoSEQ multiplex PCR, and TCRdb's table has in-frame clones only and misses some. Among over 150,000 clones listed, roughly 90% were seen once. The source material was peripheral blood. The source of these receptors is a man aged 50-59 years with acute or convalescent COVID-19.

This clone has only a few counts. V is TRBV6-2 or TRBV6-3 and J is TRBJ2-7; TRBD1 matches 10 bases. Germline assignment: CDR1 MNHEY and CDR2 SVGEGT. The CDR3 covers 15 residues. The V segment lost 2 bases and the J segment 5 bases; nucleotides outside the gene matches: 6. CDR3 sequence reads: CASSYAGTGVHEQYF. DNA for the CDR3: TGTGCCAGCAGTTACGCCGGGACAGGGGTCCACGAGCAGTACTTC.

Here the CDR3 DNA reads TGTGCCATCAGTCAGGGACTAGCGGCGGGAGAGCAGTACTTC. It specifies CAISQGLAAGEQYF. J is TRBJ2-7 and V is TRBV10-3; 11 bases are shared with TRBD2. Germline V gives CDR1 ENHRY, CDR2 SYGVKD. The CDR3 totals 14 residues. J was trimmed by 7 bases and V by 5 bases; bases with no gene match: 7.

The CDR3 spells CASSSMTGGNQPQHF. DNA for the CDR3: TGTGCCAGCAGCTCCATGACAGGGGGCAATCAGCCCCAGCATTTT. The V gene is TRBV7-2, the J gene TRBJ1-5, with 8 positions matching TRBD1. Germline V gene data show CDR1 as SGHTA and CDR2 as FQGNSA. The CDR3 sequence is 15 residues long. V was pared by 4 bases and J by 2 bases, with 4 bases of the junction left unmatched.

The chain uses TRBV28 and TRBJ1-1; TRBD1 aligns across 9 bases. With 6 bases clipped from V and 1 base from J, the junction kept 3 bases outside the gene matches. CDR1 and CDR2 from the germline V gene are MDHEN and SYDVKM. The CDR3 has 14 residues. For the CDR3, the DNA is TGTGCCAGCAGACAACAGGGGGCGAACACTGAAGCTTTCTTT. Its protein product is CASRQQGANTEAFF. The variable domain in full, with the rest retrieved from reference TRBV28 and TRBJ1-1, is DVKVTQSSRYLVKRTGEKVFLECVQDMDHENMFWYRQDPGLGLRLIYFSYDVKMKEKGDIPEGYSVSREKKERFSLILESASTNQTSMYLCASRQQGANTEAFFGQGTRLTVV.

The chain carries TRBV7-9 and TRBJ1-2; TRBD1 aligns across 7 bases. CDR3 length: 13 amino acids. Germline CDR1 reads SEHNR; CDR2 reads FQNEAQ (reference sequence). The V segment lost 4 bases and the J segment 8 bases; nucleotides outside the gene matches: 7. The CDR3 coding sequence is TGTGCCAGCAGCTCGACAGGGCCTGGAGGCTACACCTTC. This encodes CASSSTGPGGYTF. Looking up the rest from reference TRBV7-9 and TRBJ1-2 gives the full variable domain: DTGVSQNPRHKITKRGQNVTFRCDPISEHNRLYWYRQTLGQGPEFLTYFQNEAQLEKSRLLSDRFSAERPKGSFSTLEIQRTEQGDSAMYLCASSSTGPGGYTFGSGTRLTVV.